These 22 T cell receptor beta chains were sequenced from one sample in a study of T cells in women clearing cervical HPV infection. This table comes from immunoSEQ multiplex PCR, and its TCRdb copy is limited to in-frame clones, with some not included. This sample's table has roughly 22,000 clones. The sample consisted of blood buffy coat. The receptors shown here come from a woman between 18 and 70 years old with a cervical HPV16 infection that either progressed to CIN3+ or cleared (not recorded which).

On this clone itself: The sequence runs out 3 residues before the end of the CDR3; the remainder is reconstructed from the germline J gene. The chain uses TRBV7-9 and TRBJ1-2; 7 bases line up with TRBD1. Germline-derived CDR1 and CDR2 are SEHNR and FQNEAQ (reference sequence). The junction had 16 bases not matched to a gene; V was cut back by 8 bases and J by 7 bases. The length of the CDR3 is 15 residues. The CDR3 here is CASSGGGGVISGYTF. The CDR3 DNA, read in part, is TGTGCCAGCTCAGGCGGAGGGGGCGTAATAAGTGGC.

About this clone: The CDR3 extends 3 residues past the end of the read, so its final part is completed from the germline J gene. This chain connects TRBV5-1 to TRBJ1-1, with 9 positions matching TRBD1. Germline V CDR1 and CDR2: SGHRS, YFSETQ. With V trimmed by 0 bases and J by 4 bases, 4 bases remained unmatched. The CDR3 is 15 residues long. The CDR3 sequence: CASSLGGDRATEAFF. CDR3 DNA, as far as it was read: TGCGCCAGCAGCTTGGGTGGGGACAGGGCCACTGAA.

Of note for this clone: The read stops 3 residues short of the end of the CDR3; the missing end is completed from the germline J gene. The rearrangement links TRBV6-1 to TRBJ1-4; possible D gene TRBD1, 6 bases. CDR3 length: 14 amino acids. Germline V CDR1 and CDR2: MNHNS, SASEGT. Partial CDR3 DNA: TGTGCCAGCAGTGCCCCGGGGGGGCACAGGTCA. Protein: CASSAPGGHRS. The entire CDR3 protein is CASSAPGGHRSLFF.

On this clone: The read finishes 3 residues shy of the CDR3 end, and the germline J gene is used to complete it. The gene calls are TRBV7-2 and TRBJ1-5; 7 positions agree with TRBD1. J lost 7 bases, V lost 5 bases, and 11 bases had no gene match. The CDR3 is made up of 15 amino acids. Germline loops: CDR1 SGHTA, CDR2 FQGNSA. The sequenced part of the CDR3 DNA is TGTGCCAGCAGCCCCAGCTCAGGGGGGCGGCAGCCC. It codes for CASSPSSGGRQP. The entire CDR3 reads CASSPSSGGRQPQHF. The variable domain in full, with the rest retrieved from reference TRBV7-2 and TRBJ1-5, is GAGVSQSPSNKVTEKGKDVELRCDPISGHTALYWYRQSLGQGLEFLIYFQGNSAPDKSGLPSDRFSAERTGGSVSTLTIQRTQQEDSAVYLCASSPSSGGRQPQHFGDGTRLSIL.

Its frequency marks this clone as medium-sized. Read sequence stops 3 residues before the CDR3 end, and the germline J gene provides the missing end. The chain uses TRBV18 and TRBJ2-1; a weak D match, TRBD2 (5 bases). The CDR3 is made up of 15 amino acids. From germline, CDR1 is KGHSH and CDR2 LQKENI. V shed 2 bases and J shed 9 bases, with 17 bases lying between them. The CDR3 sequence is CASSPGLSLNVEQFF. CDR3 DNA (partial): TGTGCCAGCTCACCAGGACTGTCCTTAAATGTTGAG.

Regarding this clone: The CDR3 end is not reached by the read, which stops 3 residues before it; the germline J gene fills it in. The rearrangement joins TRBV29-1 to TRBJ2-2; 8 bases are a match to TRBD2. Germline values: CDR1 SQVTM, CDR2 ANQGSEA. Trimming at V came to 6 bases and at J to 0 bases, leaving 3 bases not matched to a gene. CDR3 size: 14 residues. CDR3 bases read: TGCAGCGTACTAGCGGACACGAACACCGGGGAG. It codes for CSVLADTNTGE. The whole CDR3 reads CSVLADTNTGELFF.

Worth noting for this clone: The read terminates 3 residues before the CDR3 end, so the remaining end is supplied by the germline J gene. The chain is built from TRBV30 and TRBJ2-5, with a tentative D call TRBD1 (6 bases). The ends were cut back, 3 bases at V and 0 bases at J, with 8 bases in the middle. The length of the CDR3 is 13 residues. The germline V gene encodes CDR1 GTSNPN and CDR2 SVGIG (reference sequence). CDR3 DNA, as far as it was read: TGTGCCTGGAGGAGGGGGAACCAAGAGACC. It codes for CAWRRGNQET. The full CDR3 reads CAWRRGNQETQYF.

The DNA read from the CDR3 is TGTGCCTGGAGTTATTCCCCCGGGACAGGGCCCTACGAG. It translates to CAWSYSPGTGPYE. The CDR3 in its entirety is CAWSYSPGTGPYEQYF. This chain connects TRBV30 to TRBJ2-7, with 9 bases matching TRBD1. The CDR3 goes on 3 residues after the read ends, and that part is filled in from the germline J gene. The germline V gene encodes CDR1 GTSNPN and CDR2 SVGIG (reference sequence). Germline trimming cut 2 bases from V and 2 bases from J; bases unmatched to any gene: 10. There are 16 residues in the CDR3.

About this clone: Coverage ceases 3 residues before the CDR3 finishes, and the germline J gene fills in the end. The chain combines TRBV7-2 with TRBJ2-1, with 9 nucleotides matching TRBD2. The CDR3 covers 15 residues. Germline values: CDR1 SGHTA, CDR2 FQGNSA. V gave up 3 bases and J gave up 3 bases; unmatched junction bases: 3. CDR3 DNA, as far as it was read: TGTGCCAGCAGCTTGAGAGCGGGAGGCTACAATGAG. Translated, it gives CASSLRAGGYNE. The whole CDR3 sequence reads CASSLRAGGYNEQFF. Looking up the rest from reference TRBV7-2 and TRBJ2-1 gives the full variable domain: GAGVSQSPSNKVTEKGKDVELRCDPISGHTALYWYRQSLGQGLEFLIYFQGNSAPDKSGLPSDRFSAERTGGSVSTLTIQRTQQEDSAVYLCASSLRAGGYNEQFFGPGTRLTVL.

With regard to this clone: The observed sequence ends 3 residues before the CDR3 terminus, with the missing tail filled in from the germline J gene. The chain uses TRBV20-1 and TRBJ2-7; tentative D call: TRBD1 (5 bases). The V end lost 1 base, the J end lost 3 bases, and 7 bases lay between the germline ends. There are 12 residues in the CDR3. CDR1 DFQATT and CDR2 SNEGSKA come from the germline V gene (reference sequence). The sequenced CDR3 bases are TGCAGTGCTAGAGTTAGGGGCTACGAG. It specifies CSARVRGYE. The CDR3, in full, reads CSARVRGYEQYF.

Comment on this clone: The read finishes 3 residues shy of the CDR3 end, and the germline J gene is used to complete it. The chain recombines TRBV5-4 with TRBJ1-4; D may be TRBD1 (6 bases). CDR3 length: 15 residues. CDR1 is SGHNT and CDR2 is YYREEE in the germline V gene (reference sequence). Trimming removed 2 bases from V and 7 bases from J, with 15 bases in between. This CDR3 is CASSFVEGGGEKLFF. CDR3 DNA (partial): TGTGCCAGCAGCTTCGTCGAGGGGGGGGGTGAAAAA.

Concerning this clone: The observed sequence ends 3 residues before the CDR3 terminus, with the missing tail filled in from the germline J gene. The genes are TRBV6-1 and TRBJ2-5, with D possibly being TRBD1 (6 bases). Germline V CDR1 and CDR2: MNHNS, SASEGT. The CDR3 has 15 amino acids. V was clipped by 1 base and J by 4 bases, with 13 bases between them. The CDR3 loop is CASSEGGLVGETQYF. The CDR3 bases that were read are TGTGCCAGCAGTGAAGGGGGGCTAGTAGGAGAGACC.

About this clone: The read ends 3 residues shy of where the CDR3 ends; the end is completed using the germline J gene. The chain combines TRBV20-1 with TRBJ2-3, with 8 positions matching TRBD2. V gave up 0 bases and J gave up 1 base; unmatched junction bases: 3. Germline CDR1 is DFQATT and CDR2 is SNEGSKA (reference sequence). The CDR3 loop spans 15 amino acids. The sequenced part of the CDR3 DNA is TGCAGTGCTAGAGACTCAGCGGGAGGCACAGATACG. Encoded protein: CSARDSAGGTDT. The whole CDR3 reads CSARDSAGGTDTQYF.

For this clone: The read ends 3 residues shy of where the CDR3 ends; the end is completed using the germline J gene. The chain has TRBV19 and TRBJ2-3, with 14 nucleotides matching TRBD2. J was trimmed by 5 bases and V by 3 bases; bases with no gene match: 4. Germline loops: CDR1 LNHDA, CDR2 SQIVND (reference sequence). This CDR3 region has 16 residues. CDR3 DNA, as far as it was read: TGTGCCAGTAGTATGTCGACTAGCGGGAGGGGAGATACG. Translated: CASSMSTSGRGDT. The entire CDR3 sequence reads CASSMSTSGRGDTQYF.

Concerning this clone itself: The sequenced fragment ends 3 residues before the CDR3 boundary, so the rest is inferred from the germline J gene. The J gene is TRBJ1-5, the V gene TRBV19, with a possible D match to TRBD1 (5 bases). V was clipped by 9 bases and J by 0 bases, with 9 bases between them. Germline assignment: CDR1 LNHDA and CDR2 SQIVND (reference sequence). The CDR3 extends over 13 amino acids. The CDR3 is CASKDSSNQPQHF. CDR3 DNA, as far as it was read: TGTGCCAGCAAAGACAGTAGCAATCAGCCC.

Note on this clone: Sequencing ends 3 residues short of the CDR3 end; the germline J gene provides the rest. The chain is built from TRBV19 and TRBJ2-1, with D tentatively TRBD2 (6 bases). The CDR3 totals 14 residues. Trimming removed 11 bases at V and 4 bases at J, with 18 bases between. Germline values: CDR1 LNHDA, CDR2 SQIVND (reference sequence). The CDR3 bases that were read are TGTGCCTCCCGAGCGGGTGGGGGGTACAATGAG. This gives the protein CASRAGGGYNE. The CDR3 as a whole reads CASRAGGGYNEQFF. The whole variable domain, filled in from reference TRBV19 and TRBJ2-1, reads DGGITQSPKYLFRKEGQNVTLSCEQNLNHDAMYWYRQDPGQGLRLIYYSQIVNDFQKGDIAEGYSVSREKKESFPLTVTSAQKNPTAFYLCASRAGGGYNEQFFGPGTRLTVL.

Comment on this clone: The sequence runs out 3 residues before the end of the CDR3; the remainder is reconstructed from the germline J gene. This chain uses TRBV10-3 with TRBJ2-5, with D possibly TRBD1 on 5 matching bases. CDR1 ENHRY and CDR2 SYGVKD come from the germline V gene. Trimming took off 8 bases at V and 1 base at J, with 11 bases between the two ends. This CDR3 is built from 13 residues. The CDR3 is CAIQGGPQETQYF. The part of the CDR3 DNA that was read is TGTGCCATCCAGGGCGGACCCCAAGAGACC.

In the case of this clone: Read sequence stops 3 residues before the CDR3 end, and the germline J gene provides the missing end. The V gene is TRBV19, the J gene TRBJ2-3; the D gene is possibly TRBD1 (5 bases). Germline CDR1 reads LNHDA; CDR2 reads SQIVND (reference sequence). Deletions cut 3 bases from V and 0 bases from J, with 10 bases between. The CDR3 loop spans 15 amino acids. Partial CDR3 DNA: TGTGCCAGTAGTATCCGCCAGGGAAGCACAGATACG. Protein product: CASSIRQGSTDT. The full CDR3 protein is CASSIRQGSTDTQYF.

Concerning this clone: The read finishes 3 residues shy of the CDR3 end, and the germline J gene is used to complete it. V usage is TRBV7-9 and J usage is TRBJ2-1; D may be TRBD1 (6 bases). CDR1 and CDR2 from the germline V gene are SEHNR and FQNEAQ (reference sequence). This CDR3 region has 15 residues. Trimming left V 2 bases short and J 7 bases short, with 15 bases between. The CDR3: CASSLSNGRGNEQFF. The part of the CDR3 DNA that was read is TGTGCCAGCAGCTTAAGTAATGGCAGGGGAAATGAG.

For this clone: Read sequence stops 3 residues before the CDR3 end, and the germline J gene provides the missing end. This chain connects TRBV20-1 to TRBJ2-3; D call uncertain. This CDR3 contains 15 residues. Per germline, CDR1 DFQATT and CDR2 SNEGSKA (reference sequence). The V and J ends lost 0 bases and 2 bases respectively, with 12 bases between them. The CDR3 reads CSARDPRSNTDTQYF. The covered CDR3 bases are TGCAGTGCTAGAGATCCGCGGAGTAACACAGATACG.

CDR3 in amino acids: CASSLGSWQSEAFF. The CDR3 bases that were read are TGTGCCAGCAGCTTAGGATCGTGGCAGTCTGAA. The chain couples TRBV7-2 to TRBJ1-1; D is ambiguous. The read terminates 3 residues ahead of where the CDR3 ends, so the germline J gene completes it. Germline V gene data show CDR1 as SGHTA and CDR2 as FQGNSA. CDR3 length: 14 amino acids. Trimming pared 1 base from V and 6 bases from J, leaving 12 bases between.

A remark on this clone: The CDR3 end lies 3 residues beyond the end of the read and is filled in from the germline J gene. The chain has TRBV7-2 and TRBJ2-1; TRBD2 matches 7 bases. Germline assignment: CDR1 SGHTA and CDR2 FQGNSA. Trimming cost V 1 base and J 0 bases; bases outside gene matches: 0. This CDR3 comprises 15 residues. The part of the CDR3 DNA that was read is TGTGCCAGCAGCTTAGGGACTAGCTCCTACAATGAG. It yields the protein CASSLGTSSYNE. The complete CDR3 protein is CASSLGTSSYNEQFF.